This T cell receptor (beta chain) comes out of a study of read filtering for tumor transcriptome and immune sequencing. Study-level background: Among patients, some 17 were male and approximately 15 female, aged 47 to 80 (mean around 66).

In regard to this clonotype: Just one base apart from a much larger clone, this may be a read error.

The CDR3 sequence is 13 residues long. The V gene end was trimmed by 7 bases and the J gene end by 8 bases; junction bases not matched to a gene: 6. The library was built from roughly 400 ng RNA with molecular barcoded adaptors for alpha/delta and beta/gamma chains. TCRdb re-called the reads with MiXCR, one entry per CDR3 protein. Among 20,000 to 30,000 distinct CDR3 sequences listed, about 20% were seen once. The TCR originated in a donor at least 40 years old with multiple myeloma. Material: a population of CD138-negative cells sorted from bone marrow. J is TRBJ1-5 and V is TRBV12-3 or TRBV12-4, with 9 positions matching TRBD1. The CDR3 nucleotides read TGTGCCAGCACCAAACAGGGGGCTAAGCCCCAGCATTTT. It is translated as CASTKQGAKPQHF.